What follows are 10 T cell receptor beta chains derived from one specimen sequenced in a study of T cells in Graves' hyperthyroidism and ophthalmopathy. What was amplified from RNA transcripts were TCR beta CDR3 regions. Using the HTBI primer set, a first-round RT-PCR was run on the TCR CDR3. TCRdb itself ran the multiplex PCR reads through MiXCR, one entry per CDR3 protein. Of 300,000 to 450,000 distinct CDR3 sequences listed, approximately 25% are singletons. The sample consisted of blood. These receptors were collected from a man over 45 with Graves' hyperthyroidism.

This clonotype has only a few counts. This chain uses TRBV27 with TRBJ2-7, with TRBD2 identical over 7 bases. This CDR3 has 14 residues. CDR1 is MNHEY, CDR2 SMNVEV, per germline (reference sequence). Germline trimming cut 5 bases from V and 8 bases from J; bases unmatched to any gene: 12. CDR3 nucleotide sequence: TGTGCCAGCAGTCCTGGGACTACCCCCGGAAAGCAGTACTTC. This encodes CASSPGTTPGKQYF.

J is TRBJ1-4 and V is TRBV11-2; TRBD1 might be the D (5 bases). Looked up from germline, CDR1 is SGHAT and CDR2 is FQNNGV. Between the trimmed V and J ends, which lost 6 bases and 5 bases, there was a span of 19 bases. The CDR3 has 16 residues. CDR3 sequence: CASSSLGGRKNEKLFF. CDR3 nucleotide sequence: TGTGCCAGCAGTTCCCTGGGGGGAAGGAAGAATGAAAAACTGTTTTTT.

This chain joins TRBV12-3 or TRBV12-4 and TRBJ2-1; a possible D gene is TRBD2 (5 bases). This CDR3 comprises 15 residues. V shed 2 bases and J shed 10 bases, with 18 bases lying between them. The CDR3 bases are TGTGCCAGCAGTTTAAGTCGGCGACTCCCGGGGGAGCAGTTCTTC. Translation: CASSLSRRLPGEQFF.

This clonotype has a count of ten or more. The chain is built from TRBV7-2 and TRBJ2-1, with 7 positions matching TRBD2. CDR1 and CDR2 from the germline V gene are SGHTA and FQGNSA. This CDR3 is 17 amino acids long. J gave up 0 bases and V 5 bases, and 10 bases lay outside the gene matches. The CDR3 DNA is TGTGCCAGCAGCATAAGGGGTGGGAGGGCCTCCTACAATGAGCAGTTCTTC. Translation: CASSIRGGRASYNEQFF.

This clonotype was counted only a few times. This chain uses TRBV6-5 with TRBJ1-2; the D is unclear. CDR3 size: 14 residues. Germline lookup yields CDR1 MNHEY and CDR2 SVGAGI. Trimming cost V 5 bases and J 0 bases, with 10 bases left between them. DNA for the CDR3: TGTGCCAGCAGTCGTACTCAGTCTAACTATGGCTACACCTTC. Its protein product is CASSRTQSNYGYTF.

The chain has TRBV20-1 and TRBJ2-1; maybe TRBD2 (6 bases). Germline V gene data show CDR1 as DFQATT and CDR2 as SNEGSKA (reference sequence). V dropped 6 bases and J dropped 2 bases, with 17 bases sitting between them. This CDR3 comprises 15 residues. CDR3 sequence reads: CSAKPGLPTYNEQFF. In DNA, the CDR3 is TGCAGTGCAAAACCGGGACTGCCAACCTACAATGAGCAGTTCTTC.

V gene TRBV4-1 combines with J gene TRBJ1-1; D is ambiguous. Germline values: CDR1 MGHRA, CDR2 YSYEKL. CDR3 length: 15 residues. V dropped 0 bases and J dropped 2 bases, with 10 bases sitting between them. CDR3 coding DNA: TGCGCCAGCAGCCAAGATGCGAGGGCCAACACTGAAGCTTTCTTT. This codes for CASSQDARANTEAFF.

The sample holds a few counts of this clonotype. The chain recombines TRBV6-4 with TRBJ2-5; tentative D call: TRBD1 (6 bases). The V end was cut by 2 bases, the J end by 5 bases, with 15 bases between. This CDR3 is 15 amino acids long. The V gene's germline CDR1 is MRHNA and CDR2 SNTAGT. CDR3 sequence: CASSDPRQVDETQYF. As DNA, the CDR3 is TGTGCCAGCAGTGACCCGAGACAGGTGGATGAGACCCAGTACTTC.

V is TRBV5-1 and J is TRBJ2-2; 10 bases agree with TRBD1. V gave up 6 bases and J gave up 5 bases; unmatched junction bases: 7. The CDR3 sequence is 15 residues long. From germline, CDR1 is SGHRS and CDR2 YFSETQ. CDR3 DNA: TGCGCCAGCAACGCCGACAGGGGGCTGACCGGGGAGCTGTTTTTT. Its translation is CASNADRGLTGELFF.

V gene TRBV25-1 combines with J gene TRBJ2-2; no firm D call. The V gene's germline CDR1 is MGHDK and CDR2 SYGVNS. The CDR3 loop spans 16 amino acids. The germline V and J ends were trimmed by 1 base and 1 base, with 10 bases remaining between them. CDR3 region: CASSESGGMNTGELFF. CDR3 in DNA: TGTGCCAGCAGTGAATCGGGCGGAATGAACACCGGGGAGCTGTTTTTT. The full variable domain, its missing parts supplied by reference TRBV25-1 and TRBJ2-2, is EADIYQTPRYLVIGTGKKITLECSQTMGHDKMYWYQQDPGMELHLIHYSYGVNSTEKGDLSSESTVSRIRTEHFPLTLESARPSHTSQYLCASSESGGMNTGELFFGEGSRLTVL.